This is a list of T cell receptor beta chains from one sample in a study of identical twins. Each CDR3 protein gets one entry after TCRdb re-called the 5' RACE reads with MiXCR. The table has about 790,000 distinct CDR3 sequences, about 20% seen once. These data were also filed under a second study, of T cells expressing NK-cell markers.

Specimen: PBMCs. The receptors shown here come from a woman under 30 in good health. CDR3s include the opening cysteine and the closing phenylalanine or tryptophan. A D gene is named only where the DNA matches it firmly. Only part of the rows carry a size: once, few, many, or a class if the clone is expanded.

V	J	D	size	DNA	CDR3
TRBV12-3/TRBV12-4	TRBJ2-7	TRBD2	many	TGTGCCAGCAGTTTCGGACTAGCGGGGTCCTACGAGCAGTACTTC	CASSFGLAGSYEQYF
TRBV6-6	TRBJ2-5	NA	NA	TGTGCCACAGGGGAGGCAGAGACCCAGTACTTC	CATGEAETQYF
TRBV20-1	TRBJ2-7	NA	NA	TGCAGTGCTGGAGGGGGGGGACTGATGTCCTACGAGCAGTACTTC	CSAGGGGLMSYEQYF
TRBV11-1	TRBJ1-2	NA	few	TGTGCCAGCAGCTTAGGACCGATCTATGGCTACACCTTC	CASSLGPIYGYTF
TRBV6-2/TRBV6-3	TRBJ1-1	NA	few	TGTGCCAGCAGTTACATGGACAAAAGGTCTGAAGCTTTCTTT	CASSYMDKRSEAFF
TRBV7-9	TRBJ1-3	NA	few	TGTGCCAGCAGCCCAGACAGTATCTCTGGAAACACCATATATTTT	CASSPDSISGNTIYF
TRBV28	TRBJ2-7	TRBD1	few	TGTGCCAGCAGTTTACGGGACAGACAAAGGCAGTACTTC	CASSLRDRQRQYF
TRBV27	TRBJ2-7	NA	few	TGTGCCAGCAGTACCCGACAGACCTACGAGCAGTACTTC	CASSTRQTYEQYF
TRBV20-1	TRBJ1-1	TRBD1	few	TGCAGTGCTAGAGACCGGGACAGGGGTTTCACTGAAGCTTTCTTT	CSARDRDRGFTEAFF
TRBV6-5	TRBJ2-3	NA	NA	TGTGCCAGCAGTTACCAAGCAACCCCAGATACGCAGTATTTT	CASSYQATPDTQYF